This T cell receptor beta chain was recorded in a study of blood T cells in healthy people across ages. Per germline, CDR1 ENHRY and CDR2 SYGVKD. J lost 1 base, V lost 2 bases, and 3 bases had no gene match. The CDR3 is 15 residues long. Primers used in a second PCR of about 7 to 11 cycles were a sample-barcoded 5' primer and a J-beta primer mix. In TCRdb, the 5' RACE reads were re-called with MiXCR into one record per CDR3 protein. Of just under 750,000 distinct CDR3 sequences in the sample, about 24% were seen once. The chain links TRBV10-3 to TRBJ1-1; 8 bases align to TRBD1. The clonotype originates from a man aged 70 or older in good health. Material for sequencing was blood. CDR3 residues: CAISETGQGNTEAFF. DNA of the CDR3: TGTGCCATCAGTGAGACCGGACAGGGGAACACTGAAGCTTTCTTT.